Below, 10 T cell receptor beta chains from the same sample are listed, as sequenced in a study of pediatric ulcerative colitis. TCRdb keeps only in-frame clones here, not all; method: immunoSEQ multiplex PCR. The table lists about 64,000 clones, around 85% of them singletons. The sample taken for sequencing was blood. The receptors derive from a boy between 5 and 17 years old with severe ulcerative colitis.

Here the CDR3 DNA reads TGTGCCATTTCTCCCATGAACACTGAAGCTTTCTTT. Its translation: CAISPMNTEAFF. This chain links TRBV10-3 with TRBJ1-1; no clear D gene. Germline loops: CDR1 ENHRY, CDR2 SYGVKD. The CDR3 runs to 12 residues. Trimming left V 9 bases short and J 0 bases short, with 8 bases between.

This clone came up a few times. The V and J genes are TRBV2 and TRBJ2-6; D remains unclear. The CDR3 runs to 16 residues. Trimming left V 6 bases short and J 0 bases short, with 12 bases between. The germline CDR1 and CDR2 sequences are SNHLY and FYNNEI. This CDR3 is CASRLGPSSGANVLTF. The DNA of the CDR3 is TGTGCCAGCAGGCTTGGCCCGAGCTCTGGGGCCAACGTCCTGACTTTC.

V usage is TRBV29-1 and J usage is TRBJ2-4; D remains unclear. The CDR3 loop spans 13 amino acids. Trimming removed 3 bases at V and 1 base at J, with 7 bases between. Germline V gene lookup returns CDR1 SQVTM and CDR2 ANQGSEA. In DNA, the CDR3 is TGCAGCGTTGATTCTGGGGCCAAAAACATTCAGTACTTC. It encodes CSVDSGAKNIQYF.

This chain joins TRBV29-1 and TRBJ2-2, with D possibly matching TRBD1 (5 bases). Germline lookup yields CDR1 SQVTM and CDR2 ANQGSEA. CDR3 size: 16 residues. Deletions cut 5 bases from V and 4 bases from J, with 20 bases between. The CDR3 DNA sequence: TGCAGCGTTATAAGAAGGGCGGCAGGGCTCACCGGGGAGCTGTTTTTT. Encoded protein: CSVIRRAAGLTGELFF.

The rearrangement uses TRBV5-1 and TRBJ1-5; a weak D match, TRBD1 (6 bases). V shed 0 bases and J shed 3 bases, with 7 bases lying between them. The CDR3 consists of 14 residues. Germline V CDR1 and CDR2: SGHRS, YFSETQ. The CDR3 region is CASSLEGDNQPQHF. CDR3 bases: TGCGCCAGCAGCTTGGAGGGGGACAATCAGCCCCAGCATTTT.

The J gene is TRBJ2-1, the V gene TRBV9, with a tentative D call TRBD2 (6 bases). Germline-derived CDR1 and CDR2 are SGDLS and YYNGEE. V lost 2 bases and J 8 bases, leaving 23 bases between the germline ends. The CDR3 totals 17 residues. The CDR3 coding sequence is TGTGCCAGCAGCGTCAGAAGTATAGCGGCCCTAAGGTATGAGCAGTTCTTC. It specifies CASSVRSIAALRYEQFF.

The CDR3 spells CASSPGGGEGNTEAFF. CDR3 nucleotides: TGCGCCAGCAGCCCTGGGGGAGGGGAGGGGAACACTGAAGCTTTCTTT. This chain connects TRBV5-1 to TRBJ1-1, with D perhaps matching TRBD1 (5 bases). The V and J ends lost 4 bases and 1 base respectively, with 17 bases between them. CDR3 length: 16 residues. CDR1 SGHRS and CDR2 YFSETQ come from the germline V gene. Full variable domain (missing parts from reference TRBV5-1 and TRBJ1-1): KAGVTQTPRYLIKTRGQQVTLSCSPISGHRSVSWYQQTPGQGLQFLFEYFSETQRNKGNFPGRFSGRQFSNSRSEMNVSTLELGDSALYLCASSPGGGEGNTEAFFGQGTRLTVV.

The chain has TRBV10-1 and TRBJ2-5; 8 bases map to TRBD1. The germline V gene encodes CDR1 WNHNN and CDR2 SYGVQD (reference sequence). The CDR3 contains 16 residues. J was trimmed by 2 bases and V by 0 bases; bases with no gene match: 5. CDR3 nucleotide sequence: TGCGCCAGCAGTGAGTCTTGGACAGGGATACAAGAGACCCAGTACTTC. Protein: CASSESWTGIQETQYF.

V gene TRBV5-6 combines with J gene TRBJ2-1; TRBD1 aligns across 7 bases. The CDR3 sequence is 14 residues long. The V and J ends lost 1 base and 8 bases, in that order; junction bases with no gene match: 6. Germline-derived CDR1 and CDR2 are SGHDT and YYEEEE. CDR3 in amino acids: CASSLLYRGHEQFF. The CDR3 DNA reads TGTGCCAGCAGCTTGTTGTACAGGGGCCATGAGCAGTTCTTC.

The J gene is TRBJ2-7, the V gene TRBV11-1; 7 positions match TRBD1. J was trimmed by 3 bases and V by 1 base; bases with no gene match: 6. The CDR3 is 15 amino acids. Germline assignment: CDR1 SGHAT and CDR2 FQDESV (reference sequence). DNA of the CDR3: TGTGCCAGCAGCTTAGAGGTAGGGGGCGGCTACGAGCAGTACTTC. It yields the protein CASSLEVGGGYEQYF.